The source of this T cell receptor (beta chain) is a study of Graves' ophthalmopathy and Graves' hyperthyroidism. The sequenced template was RNA, covering the TCR beta CDR3 region. HTBI primers were employed in first-round RT-PCR, then a second-round multiplex PCR followed. Each CDR3 protein gets one entry after TCRdb re-called the multiplex PCR reads with MiXCR. The table has about 700,000 distinct CDR3 sequences, about two fifths seen once. The CDR3 contains 13 residues. The ends lost 4 bases at V and 10 bases at J; junction bases unmatched: 10. Germline CDR1 reads SQVTM; CDR2 reads ANQGSEA. The material sequenced was peripheral blood. The clonotype originates from an adult man with Graves' ophthalmopathy. The V gene is TRBV29-1, the J gene TRBJ2-1; 7 nucleotides line up with TRBD1. The CDR3 DNA sequence: TGCAGCGTTGCGGGACAGCGCTTCAGAGAGCAGTTCTTC. It translates to CSVAGQRFREQFF.